This T cell receptor (beta chain) was sequenced for a study of blood T cell repertoires in COVID-19. Across the study: COVID-19 samples collected from the United States, Italy and Spain covered acute and convalescent phases.

Original handling: Amplification of reference gene primers provided the estimated nucleated cell counts. Using immunoSEQ multiplex PCR, the repertoire was profiled, and TCRdb retains in-frame clones only, with some absent. The DNA gave D and trimming, while V, J and clone size come from that table. This sample yields fewer than 200,000 clones, of which roughly 87% are seen a single time; 1.2% belongs to the top ten. The CDR3 has 14 residues. Trimming removed 3 bases from V and 10 bases from J, with 13 bases in between. CDR1 and CDR2 from the germline V gene are LGHNT and FRNRAP. Sequenced sample: PBMCs or T cells enriched from blood (not recorded which). V is TRBV12-5 and J is TRBJ1-6, with D possibly being TRBD1 (6 bases). The receptor comes from a human donor with acute COVID-19. The donor label of this sample is uncertain. The CDR3 region has the DNA TGTGCTAGTGGTTTCCAGGGGCTTAGATCACCCCTCCACTTT. Its translation: CASGFQGLRSPLHF.